A single sample gave rise to the 11 T cell receptor beta chains below, sequenced in a study of blood T cell repertoires in COVID-19. Sequencing was performed with immunoSEQ multiplex PCR; in TCRdb, only in-frame clones are kept and a portion is missing. Of tens of thousands of clones listed, approximately 90% are singletons. Sequenced input: peripheral blood. These receptors came from a man in his 70s with active COVID-19.

The J gene is TRBJ1-6, the V gene TRBV18; TRBD1 is a possible D gene (6 bases). The CDR3 covers 14 residues. Germline loops: CDR1 KGHSH, CDR2 LQKENI. V dropped 3 bases and J dropped 9 bases, with 12 bases sitting between them. The CDR3 bases are TGTGCCAGCTCACCCGCAGGGGATAGTTCACCCCTCCACTTT. As protein: CASSPAGDSSPLHF.

The chain couples TRBV2 to TRBJ2-3; 7 nucleotides align to TRBD2. V was pared by 4 bases and J by 3 bases, with 7 bases of the junction left unmatched. CDR1 and CDR2 from the germline V gene are SNHLY and FYNNEI. The CDR3 runs to 15 residues. The CDR3 sequence is CASSAYLGGTDTQYF. The CDR3 DNA follows: TGTGCCAGCAGTGCCTATCTGGGGGGGACAGATACGCAGTATTTT.

The V gene is TRBV18, the J gene TRBJ1-4; unclear D gene. The CDR3 contains 13 residues. V lost 5 bases to trimming and J lost 4 bases, with 8 bases between them. In germline, CDR1 is KGHSH, CDR2 LQKENI. This chain's CDR3 is CASSVVVNEKLFF. In nucleotides, the CDR3 is TGTGCCAGCTCAGTAGTCGTTAATGAAAAACTGTTTTTT.

In this sample, this clone turned up once. The V gene is TRBV27, the J gene TRBJ2-7; 13 positions agree with TRBD2. The germline CDR1 and CDR2 sequences are MNHEY and SMNVEV (reference sequence). V was clipped by 5 bases and J by 6 bases; unmatched bases: 4. The CDR3 runs to 14 residues. CDR3 residues: CASSRTSGSREQYF. The CDR3 DNA reads TGTGCCAGCAGTCGGACTAGCGGGAGTCGCGAGCAGTACTTC.

The V call is TRBV19, the J call TRBJ2-3; 7 bases align to TRBD1. The CDR3 has 16 residues. Per germline, CDR1 LNHDA and CDR2 SQIVND (reference sequence). The junction had 9 bases not matched to a gene; V was cut back by 6 bases and J by 0 bases. The CDR3 loop reads CASRVKQGPSTDTQYF. In DNA, the CDR3 is TGTGCCAGTAGGGTTAAACAGGGGCCGAGCACAGATACGCAGTATTTT. Based on the CDR3 plus reference TRBV19 and TRBJ2-3, the full variable domain is DGGITQSPKYLFRKEGQNVTLSCEQNLNHDAMYWYRQDPGQGLRLIYYSQIVNDFQKGDIAEGYSVSREKKESFPLTVTSAQKNPTAFYLCASRVKQGPSTDTQYFGPGTRLTVL.

This clone appeared once. The CDR3 protein is CASSLDRGQTDTQYF. CDR3 nucleotide sequence: TGCGCCAGCAGCTTGGACAGGGGGCAAACAGATACGCAGTATTTT. The V gene is TRBV5-1, the J gene TRBJ2-3, with 9 bases fitting TRBD1. V shed 0 bases and J 3 bases; nucleotides not matched to a gene: 2. This CDR3 has 15 amino acids. In germline, CDR1 is SGHRS, CDR2 YFSETQ. The whole variable domain, remainder taken from reference TRBV5-1 and TRBJ2-3, is KAGVTQTPRYLIKTRGQQVTLSCSPISGHRSVSWYQQTPGQGLQFLFEYFSETQRNKGNFPGRFSGRQFSNSRSEMNVSTLELGDSALYLCASSLDRGQTDTQYFGPGTRLTVL.

This sequence joins TRBV20-1 and TRBJ2-7, with 11 bases matching TRBD1. Looked up from germline, CDR1 is DFQATT and CDR2 is SNEGSKA (reference sequence). With V trimmed by 3 bases and J by 6 bases, 10 bases remained unmatched. The CDR3 runs to 15 residues. CDR3 in amino acids: CSASPGQGAVVEQYF. For the CDR3, the DNA is TGCAGTGCTAGTCCTGGACAGGGGGCCGTTGTCGAGCAGTACTTC.

This clone was counted a single time. The chain uses TRBV27 and TRBJ2-3; 9 bases are shared with TRBD2. The germline CDR1 and CDR2 sequences are MNHEY and SMNVEV (reference sequence). The CDR3 totals 17 residues. V lost 4 bases, J lost 12 bases, and 20 bases stayed unmatched. The chain's CDR3 is CASSSPGTSRGGIYQYF. In nucleotides, the CDR3 is TGTGCCAGCAGTTCGCCCGGGACTAGCAGGGGAGGGATATATCAGTATTTT.

The chain is built from TRBV5-5 and TRBJ1-2, with D tentatively TRBD1 (5 bases). This CDR3 has 15 residues. CDR1 and CDR2 (germline): SGHKS, YYEKEE (reference sequence). V lost 0 bases to trimming and J lost 7 bases, with 16 bases between them. CDR3 sequence reads: CASSLALGQGGGYTF. The CDR3 DNA reads as TGTGCCAGCAGCTTGGCTTTAGGCCAGGGTGGTGGCTACACCTTC.

V usage is TRBV15 and J usage is TRBJ1-6; D unresolved. Deletions cut 0 bases from V and 1 base from J, with 10 bases between. Germline V CDR1 and CDR2: LNHNV, YYDKDF (reference sequence). CDR3 length: 17 amino acids. CDR3 region: CATSRDPQDSYNSPLHF. CDR3 bases: TGTGCCACCAGCAGAGATCCCCAGGATTCCTATAATTCACCCCTCCACTTT. Complete variable domain (other parts from reference TRBV15 and TRBJ1-6): DAMVIQNPRYQVTQFGKPVTLSCSQTLNHNVMYWYQQKSSQAPKLLFHYYDKDFNNEADTPDNFQSRRPNTSFCFLDIRSPGLGDTAMYLCATSRDPQDSYNSPLHFGNGTRLTVT.

The chain joins TRBV15 to TRBJ2-5; D not certain. V lost 0 bases and J lost 0, with 2 bases in between. The CDR3 contains 13 residues. Germline CDR1 LNHNV, CDR2 YYDKDF (reference sequence). CDR3 nucleotides: TGTGCCACCAGCAGAGACAACCAAGAGACCCAGTACTTC. This sequence encodes CATSRDNQETQYF.